This is a list of T cell receptor beta chains from one sample in a study of CD4 T cells in relation to SARS-CoV-2 and coronaviruses. Their specific antigens are unknown. Libraries were prepared by immunoSEQ multiplex PCR; TCRdb keeps only in-frame clonotypes and omits some of them. The sample carries tens of thousands of clones, 82% recorded once. The sequenced sample consisted of naive CD4+ T cells from PBMCs, cultured in vitro. The receptors come from an adult with COVID-19. Each CDR3 is given with its conserved first and last residue. Fields, in order: V gene, J gene, clone size, CDR3 protein. Clone size is not always given. Where it is, it says once, few, many or a class for expanded clones.

>TRBV3-1/TRBV3-2|TRBJ2-1|NA
CASSQGGSSYNEQFF
>TRBV19|TRBJ1-2|NA
CASSIVEDSYGYTF
>TRBV27|TRBJ2-1|NA
CASSLAGGYNEQFF
>TRBV10-3|TRBJ2-1|NA
CAINVGSYNEQFF
>TRBV11-2|TRBJ1-3|NA
CASSLAPGTAGNTIYF
>TRBV28|TRBJ2-3|NA
CASSGVAGGGTDTQYF
>TRBV7-3|TRBJ2-2|few
CASSLKVVGVTGSNTGELFF
>TRBV5-1|TRBJ2-1|NA
CASSLTAGGPYNEQFF
>TRBV7-8|TRBJ2-1|NA
CASSWRASGFHEQFF
>TRBV30|TRBJ1-4|NA
CAWSAGAGMNEKLFF